The 14 T cell receptor beta chains listed next were all sequenced from one sample in a study of blood T cell repertoires in COVID-19 (TCRdb year 2020). Libraries were made using the immunoSEQ multiplex PCR assay. The immuneACCESS repertoire file appears here via TCRdb, limited to in-frame rearrangements. These files lack a portion of the clones; in checked studies, under half of the deficit traces to unresolved V genes, and the cause of the others is not known. The sample table records about 380,000 clones; approximately 90% of these occur just once. About 1.1% of the sample comes from the top ten. The sample was PBMCs or T cells enriched from blood (not recorded which). The receptors were sampled from a woman between 18 and 29 years old who had recovered from COVID-19.

This sequence joins TRBV7-9 and TRBJ2-7; a weak D match, TRBD1 (5 bases). Trimming pared 5 bases from V and 3 bases from J, leaving 11 bases between. The CDR3 spans 13 residues. The germline V gene has CDR1 SEHNR and CDR2 FQNEAQ (reference sequence). CDR3 in DNA: TGTGCCAGCAGCACGACAGAGATCTACGAGCAGTACTTC. It yields the protein CASSTTEIYEQYF.

V usage is TRBV6-5 and J usage is TRBJ1-5; a possible D gene is TRBD1 (5 bases). CDR1 MNHEY and CDR2 SVGAGI come from the germline V gene. Trimming shortened V by 0 bases and J by 5 bases, and 11 bases separated the two germline ends. There are 15 residues in the CDR3. This chain's CDR3 is CASSYSVGVDQPQHF. CDR3 nucleotides: TGTGCCAGCAGTTACTCGGTAGGGGTTGATCAGCCCCAGCATTTT.

The chain joins TRBV10-1 to TRBJ1-1; no clear D gene. The V and J ends lost 8 bases and 4 bases respectively, with 14 bases between them. The CDR3 length is 13 residues. Germline V gene data show CDR1 as WNHNN and CDR2 as SYGVQD (reference sequence). The CDR3 loop is CASARARGTEAFF. CDR3 coding DNA: TGCGCCAGCGCAAGGGCGCGGGGCACTGAAGCTTTCTTT.

The chain uses TRBV18 and TRBJ2-3; a possible D gene is TRBD2 (5 bases). V was pared by 1 base and J by 2 bases, with 22 bases between. The CDR3 has 19 residues. Germline V gives CDR1 KGHSH, CDR2 LQKENI. DNA of the CDR3: TGTGCCAGCTCACCACAGGAAGGGATTCGACTAAAAGACACAGATACGCAGTATTTT. It translates to CASSPQEGIRLKDTDTQYF.

J is TRBJ1-1 and V is TRBV18; the match to TRBD1 covers 7 bases. This CDR3 spans 19 amino acids. Germline CDR1 KGHSH, CDR2 LQKENI. Trimming at V came to 3 bases and at J to 4 bases, leaving 20 bases not matched to a gene. The CDR3 sequence is CASSPRTPPSGTESTEAFF. The CDR3 nucleotides read TGTGCCAGCTCACCTCGGACCCCCCCCTCCGGGACAGAGTCCACTGAAGCTTTCTTT.

This rearrangement joins TRBV5-1 to TRBJ2-3; possible D gene TRBD1, 5 bases. V gave up 5 bases and J gave up 4 bases, with 14 bases separating them. The germline V gene encodes CDR1 SGHRS and CDR2 YFSETQ. The CDR3 has 14 residues. CDR3 nucleotides: TGCGCCAGCAGACCTATATCACAGGCAGATACGCAGTATTTT. Translation: CASRPISQADTQYF.

The gene calls are TRBV11-2 and TRBJ2-1; maybe TRBD2 (6 bases). V shed 3 bases and J shed 8 bases, with 8 bases lying between them. The CDR3 covers 12 residues. In germline, CDR1 is SGHAT, CDR2 FQNNGV. CDR3: CASSLWRDEQFF. The CDR3, as DNA: TGTGCCAGCAGCTTGTGGAGGGATGAGCAGTTCTTC.

The gene calls are TRBV28 and TRBJ1-1; possible D gene TRBD1, 6 bases. Trimming stripped 6 bases from V and 4 bases from J, with 12 bases between. CDR3 length equals 13 residues. CDR1 and CDR2 (germline): MDHEN, SYDVKM. The CDR3 bases are TGTGCCAGCAGATCGGGGGGCGGCACTGAAGCTTTCTTT. This gives the protein CASRSGGGTEAFF.

This chain uses TRBV20-1 with TRBJ1-6; tentatively, D is TRBD1 (6 bases). CDR3 length: 16 amino acids. Germline V gives CDR1 DFQATT, CDR2 SNEGSKA (reference sequence). V lost 3 bases and J lost 4, with 16 bases in between. Here the CDR3 reads CSASPSGQLYNSPLHF. CDR3 DNA: TGCAGTGCTAGTCCTTCTGGACAGTTATATAATTCACCCCTCCACTTT.

The chain carries TRBV4-1 and TRBJ1-6, with D perhaps matching TRBD1 (5 bases). From germline, CDR1 is MGHRA and CDR2 YSYEKL. The CDR3 is made up of 15 amino acids. Trimming removed 4 bases from V and 6 bases from J, with 13 bases in between. The CDR3 DNA follows: TGCGCCAGCAGCCGAGTAGACAGCCGTAATTCACCCCTCCACTTT. It translates to CASSRVDSRNSPLHF.

The gene calls are TRBV10-3 and TRBJ1-6; TRBD1 matches 9 bases. Germline CDR1 reads ENHRY; CDR2 reads SYGVKD. With 6 bases clipped from V and 7 bases from J, the junction kept 4 bases outside the gene matches. The CDR3 runs 14 residues. The CDR3 loop reads CAIRPGQGNSPLHF. The CDR3, as DNA: TGTGCCATCAGACCGGGACAGGGAAATTCACCCCTCCACTTT.

The chain employs TRBV6-5 and TRBJ2-7, with 10 bases aligning to TRBD2. After removal of 2 bases from V and 5 bases from J, the junction contained 6 bases not matched to a gene. Germline CDR1 MNHEY, CDR2 SVGAGI. This CDR3 has 15 residues. CDR3 protein: CASSYGGLAVNEQYF. The DNA of the CDR3 is TGTGCCAGCAGTTACGGCGGACTAGCGGTGAACGAGCAGTACTTC.

This chain connects TRBV19 to TRBJ2-2; perhaps TRBD2 as D (6 bases). V lost 4 bases and J 6 bases, leaving 12 bases between the germline ends. CDR3 length: 14 amino acids. The germline V gene encodes CDR1 LNHDA and CDR2 SQIVND (reference sequence). The CDR3 DNA follows: TGTGCCAGTAGTACCCTCAGGGAGGCCGGGGAGCTGTTTTTT. It is translated as CASSTLREAGELFF.

The rearrangement uses TRBV5-4 and TRBJ1-3; a weak D match, TRBD1 (6 bases). CDR1 is SGHNT and CDR2 is YYREEE in the germline V gene (reference sequence). This CDR3 is built from 16 residues. Deletions cut 0 bases from V and 0 bases from J, with 10 bases between. CDR3 region: CASSLDRAFSGNTIYF. CDR3 bases: TGTGCCAGCAGCTTGGACAGGGCTTTCTCTGGAAACACCATATATTTT.